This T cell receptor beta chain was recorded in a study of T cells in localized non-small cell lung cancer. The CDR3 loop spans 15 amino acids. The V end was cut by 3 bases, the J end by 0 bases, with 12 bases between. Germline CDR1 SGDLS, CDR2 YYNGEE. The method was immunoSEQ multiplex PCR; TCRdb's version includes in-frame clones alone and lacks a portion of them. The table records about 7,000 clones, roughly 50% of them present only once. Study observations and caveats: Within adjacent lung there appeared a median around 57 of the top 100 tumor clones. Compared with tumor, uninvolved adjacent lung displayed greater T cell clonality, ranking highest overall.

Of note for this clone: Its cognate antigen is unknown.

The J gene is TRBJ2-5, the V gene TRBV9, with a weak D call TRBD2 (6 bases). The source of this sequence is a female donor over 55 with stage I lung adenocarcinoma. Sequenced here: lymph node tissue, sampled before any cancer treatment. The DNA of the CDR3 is TGTGCCAGCAGCGAATCCGGCGGGAACCAAGAGACCCAGTACTTC. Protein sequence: CASSESGGNQETQYF.